This T cell receptor (beta chain) emerged from a study of persistence of HIV-infected CD4 T cells. Note on this clone: Its antigen remains unidentified.

The stimulus was an HIV-1 Gag 15-mer peptide pool, 0.85 to 1 ug/peptide/mL. CD40L-negative CD69-negative CD45RO-high memory CD4+ T cells were sorted as populations depleted of antigen-responding cells. These HIV-1-infected adults initiated suppressive ART in chronic infection. This was the immunoSEQ version 4 assay in survey mode. Some clones are missing from TCRdb's copy, which holds only in-frame ones; the method was immunoSEQ multiplex PCR. Here the sample spans about 40,000 clones, roughly 74% being singletons. CDR3 length: 16 residues. The junction had 6 bases not matched to a gene; V was cut back by 6 bases and J by 0 bases. Germline values: CDR1 SQVTM, CDR2 ANQGSEA.

The sample consisted of CD4+ T cells sorted from PBMCs after roughly 19-hour stimulation, taken from a patient who received antiretroviral therapy. The chain links TRBV29-1 to TRBJ2-6; 9 bases align to TRBD1. This TCR was sampled from an adult man with HIV who was CMV-seropositive. The CDR3 loop is CSVVTGGSSGANVLTF. For the CDR3, the DNA is TGCAGCGTAGTGACAGGGGGAAGCTCTGGGGCCAACGTCCTGACTTTC.